This is a list of T cell receptor beta chains from one sample in a study of response to subunit inactivated influenza vaccine. One entry per CDR3 protein, called by TCRdb with MiXCR from the RT-PCR reads. The profile shows some 500,000 distinct CDR3 sequences, around 25% of them singletons. This specimen was CD4+ T cells sorted from PBMCs, taken roughly 5 days after vaccination. These receptor sequences come from a man aged 50-59 years who received an inactivated influenza vaccine. Both conserved end residues are part of each CDR3. Each record gives: D gene, CDR3 length, J gene, clone size, V gene, CDR3 protein, CDR3 DNA. The D gene is left open where the match is weak. Not every row has a clone size; where given, it reads once, few, many or a size class.

>TRBD2|14|TRBJ2-5|few|TRBV12-3/TRBV12-4
CASRKAGIGETQYF
TGTGCCAGCAGGAAAGCGGGGATAGGGGAGACCCAGTACTTC
>-|16|TRBJ2-1|-|TRBV7-3
CASSIKGMASYNEQFF
TGTGCCAGCAGCATAAAGGGGATGGCCTCCTACAATGAGCAGTTCTTC
>TRBD1|15|TRBJ1-1|few|TRBV12-3/TRBV12-4
CASSLAGGLNTEAFF
TGTGCCAGCAGTTTAGCAGGGGGCCTGAACACTGAAGCTTTCTTT
>-|13|TRBJ1-2|few|TRBV7-9
CASSFDTNYGYTF
TGTGCCAGCAGCTTCGACACCAACTATGGCTACACCTTC
>TRBD2|12|TRBJ2-7|-|TRBV29-1
CSVTSGSYEQYF
TGCAGCGTGACTAGCGGGAGCTACGAGCAGTACTTC
>TRBD2|17|TRBJ2-3|few|TRBV20-1
CCARDAASGSIADTQYF
TGCTGTGCTAGAGATGCGGCTAGCGGGAGTATTGCAGATACGCAGTATTTT
>-|13|TRBJ2-3|few|TRBV29-1
CSVRGRSTDTQYF
TGCAGCGTTCGGGGCAGGAGTACAGATACGCAGTATTTT
>-|8|TRBJ1-1|-|TRBV24-1
CATRTAFF
TGTGCCACCAGGACCGCTTTCTTT
>-|16|TRBJ1-3|few|TRBV4-3
CASSRGGTGSGNTIYF
TGCGCCAGCAGCCGAGGAGGAACAGGCTCTGGAAACACCATATATTTT
>-|14|TRBJ2-2|few|TRBV10-3
CATRIADNTGELFF
TGTGCCACCCGCATAGCGGACAACACCGGGGAGCTGTTTTTT
>TRBD2|14|TRBJ2-3|-|TRBV5-1
CASSLGTSADTQYF
TGCGCCAGCAGCTTGGGGACTAGCGCAGATACGCAGTATTTT
>-|13|TRBJ1-2|-|TRBV4-2
CASSQDLATGYTF
TGTGCCAGCAGCCAAGATTTAGCCACTGGCTACACCTTC
>TRBD1|16|TRBJ1-6|-|TRBV27
CASSLWGGQGNSPLHF
TGTGCCAGCAGTTTATGGGGGGGACAGGGTAACTCACCCCTCCACTTT
>-|16|TRBJ2-7|-|TRBV4-3
CASSQDLTKLGYEQYF
TGCGCCAGCAGCCAAGATCTGACTAAACTGGGGTACGAGCAGTACTTC
>-|15|TRBJ2-2|-|TRBV6-2/TRBV6-3
CASSYSSSHTGELFF
TGTGCCAGCAGTTACTCGAGTAGTCACACCGGGGAGCTGTTTTTT
>-|15|TRBJ1-3|-|TRBV10-3
CAISDRANSGNTIYF
TGTGCCATCAGCGACAGAGCCAACTCTGGAAACACCATATATTTT
>TRBD1|15|TRBJ1-1|-|TRBV28
CASSSVEGANTEAFF
TGTGCCAGCAGTTCGGTCGAGGGGGCGAACACTGAAGCTTTCTTT
>-|12|TRBJ1-2|-|TRBV7-2
CASSLGEGGYTF
TGTGCCAGCAGCTTAGGGGAGGGTGGCTACACCTTC
>TRBD1|16|TRBJ2-3|few|TRBV5-1
CATNKGTGPSTDTQYF
TGCGCCACCAACAAAGGGACAGGACCTAGCACAGATACGCAGTATTTT
>TRBD1|14|TRBJ1-6|-|TRBV5-5
CASSLVGQQSPLHF
TGTGCCAGCAGCTTGGTGGGACAGCAATCACCCCTCCACTTT